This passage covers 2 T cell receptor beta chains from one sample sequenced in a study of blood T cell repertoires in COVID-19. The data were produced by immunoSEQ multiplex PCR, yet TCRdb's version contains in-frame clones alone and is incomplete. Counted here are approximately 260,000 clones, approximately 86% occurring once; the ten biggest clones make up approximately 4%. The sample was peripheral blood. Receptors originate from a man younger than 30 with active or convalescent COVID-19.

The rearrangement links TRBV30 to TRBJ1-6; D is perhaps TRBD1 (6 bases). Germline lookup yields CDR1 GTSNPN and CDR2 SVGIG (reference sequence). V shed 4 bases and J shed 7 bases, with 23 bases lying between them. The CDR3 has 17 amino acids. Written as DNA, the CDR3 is TGTGCCTGGACTCAAAGGGGGGGCGGTTTGTACAATTCACCCCTCCACTTT. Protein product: CAWTQRGGGLYNSPLHF.

The CDR3, as DNA: TGTGCCACCAGCAGGGACAGGACCTCCTACGAGCAGTACTTC. Its translation: CATSRDRTSYEQYF. The chain is built from TRBV15 and TRBJ2-7; 7 nucleotides agree with TRBD1. The germline V gene encodes CDR1 LNHNV and CDR2 YYDKDF (reference sequence). The CDR3 contains 14 residues. V gave up 3 bases and J gave up 0 bases; unmatched junction bases: 2.